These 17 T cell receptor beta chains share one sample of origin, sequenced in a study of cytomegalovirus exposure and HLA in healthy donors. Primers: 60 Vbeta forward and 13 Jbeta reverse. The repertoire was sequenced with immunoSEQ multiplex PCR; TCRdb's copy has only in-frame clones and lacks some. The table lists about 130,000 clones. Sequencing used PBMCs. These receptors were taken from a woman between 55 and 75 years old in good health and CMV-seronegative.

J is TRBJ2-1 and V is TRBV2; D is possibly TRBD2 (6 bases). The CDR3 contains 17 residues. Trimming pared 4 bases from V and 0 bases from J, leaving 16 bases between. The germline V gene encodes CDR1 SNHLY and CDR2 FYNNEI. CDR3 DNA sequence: TGTGCCAGCAGTGGCCTACGGGCGACTAGCTCCTACAATGAGCAGTTCTTC. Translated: CASSGLRATSSYNEQFF.

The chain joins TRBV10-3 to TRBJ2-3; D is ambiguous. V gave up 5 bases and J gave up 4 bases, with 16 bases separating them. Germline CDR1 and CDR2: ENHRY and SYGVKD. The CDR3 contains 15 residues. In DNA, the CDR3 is TGTGCCATCAGTTACCCCGGTCGAAACGCAGATACGCAGTATTTT. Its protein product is CAISYPGRNADTQYF.

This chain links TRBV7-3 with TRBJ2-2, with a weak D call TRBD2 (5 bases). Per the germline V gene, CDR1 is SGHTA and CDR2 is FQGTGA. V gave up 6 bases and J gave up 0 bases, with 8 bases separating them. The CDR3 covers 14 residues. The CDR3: CASRGRSNTGELFF. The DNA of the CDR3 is TGTGCCAGCAGGGGGAGATCGAACACCGGGGAGCTGTTTTTT.

CDR3 DNA sequence: TGTGCCAGCAAATCACTGGGAGGGCGGACTGAAGCTTTCTTT. Translated: CASKSLGGRTEAFF. The V call is TRBV2, the J call TRBJ1-1; D remains unclear. The CDR3 is 14 amino acids. Germline CDR1 SNHLY, CDR2 FYNNEI. Deletions cut 7 bases from V and 5 bases from J, with 17 bases between.

The CDR3 sequence: CSVDRPPRGQTQYF. The CDR3 region has the DNA TGCAGCGTTGACCGCCCCCCCAGGGGGCAGACCCAGTACTTC. This chain connects TRBV29-1 to TRBJ2-5; 8 bases are a match to TRBD1. CDR3 length: 14 residues. The J segment lost 6 bases and the V segment lost 3 bases, leaving 9 bases of the junction unmatched. Germline CDR1 is SQVTM and CDR2 is ANQGSEA.

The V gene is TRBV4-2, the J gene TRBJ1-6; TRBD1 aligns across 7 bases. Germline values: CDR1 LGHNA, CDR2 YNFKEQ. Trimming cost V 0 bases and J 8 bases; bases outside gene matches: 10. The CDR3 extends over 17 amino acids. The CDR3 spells CASSQDLPTGFYSPLHF. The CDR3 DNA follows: TGTGCCAGCAGCCAAGATCTCCCGACAGGGTTCTATTCACCCCTCCACTTT.

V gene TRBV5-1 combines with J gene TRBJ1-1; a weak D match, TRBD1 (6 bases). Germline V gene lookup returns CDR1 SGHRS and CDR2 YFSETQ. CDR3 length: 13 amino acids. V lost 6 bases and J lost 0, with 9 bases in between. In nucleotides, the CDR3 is TGCGCCAGCACCAGGGGAATGAACACTGAAGCTTTCTTT. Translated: CASTRGMNTEAFF.

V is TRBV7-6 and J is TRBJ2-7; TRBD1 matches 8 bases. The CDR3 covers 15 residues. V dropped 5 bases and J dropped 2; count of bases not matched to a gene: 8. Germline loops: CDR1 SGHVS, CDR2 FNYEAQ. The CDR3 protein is CASSPDRAGPYEQYF. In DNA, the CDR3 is TGTGCCAGCAGCCCGGACAGGGCGGGACCCTACGAGCAGTACTTC. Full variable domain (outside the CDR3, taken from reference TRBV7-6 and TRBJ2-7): GAGVSQSPRYKVTKRGQDVALRCDPISGHVSLYWYRQALGQGPEFLTYFNYEAQQDKSGLPNDRFSAERPEGSISTLTIQRTEQRDSAMYRCASSPDRAGPYEQYFGPGTRLTVT.

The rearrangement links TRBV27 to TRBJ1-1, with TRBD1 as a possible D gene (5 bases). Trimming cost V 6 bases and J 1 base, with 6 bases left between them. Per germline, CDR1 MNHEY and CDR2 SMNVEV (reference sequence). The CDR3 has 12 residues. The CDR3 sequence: CASRTGNTEAFF. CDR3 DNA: TGTGCCAGCAGAACAGGGAACACTGAAGCTTTCTTT.

CDR3: CASSSSRTSTSGNYEQYF. For the CDR3, the DNA is TGTGCCAGCAGCTCCTCAAGGACATCGACTAGCGGGAATTACGAGCAGTACTTC. This chain connects TRBV7-2 to TRBJ2-7; TRBD2 matches at 11 bases. V lost 4 bases, J lost 4 bases, and 15 bases stayed unmatched. The germline V gene has CDR1 SGHTA and CDR2 FQGNSA. The CDR3 runs 18 residues. Variable domain in full (rest from reference TRBV7-2 and TRBJ2-7): GAGVSQSPSNKVTEKGKDVELRCDPISGHTALYWYRQSLGQGLEFLIYFQGNSAPDKSGLPSDRFSAERTGGSVSTLTIQRTQQEDSAVYLCASSSSRTSTSGNYEQYFGPGTRLTVT.

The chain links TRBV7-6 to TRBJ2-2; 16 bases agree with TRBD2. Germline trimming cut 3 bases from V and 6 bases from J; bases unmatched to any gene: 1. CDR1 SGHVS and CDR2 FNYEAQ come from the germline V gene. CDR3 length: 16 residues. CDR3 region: CASSLGTSGRAGELFF. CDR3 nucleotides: TGTGCCAGCAGCTTGGGGACTAGCGGGAGGGCCGGGGAGCTGTTTTTT.

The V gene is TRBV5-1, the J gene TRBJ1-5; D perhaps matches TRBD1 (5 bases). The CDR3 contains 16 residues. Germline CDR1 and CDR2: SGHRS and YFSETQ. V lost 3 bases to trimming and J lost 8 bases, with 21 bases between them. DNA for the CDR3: TGCGCCAGCAGCTCCTACTCGGACACCCGGAGGGAGCCCCAGCATTTT. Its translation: CASSSYSDTRREPQHF.

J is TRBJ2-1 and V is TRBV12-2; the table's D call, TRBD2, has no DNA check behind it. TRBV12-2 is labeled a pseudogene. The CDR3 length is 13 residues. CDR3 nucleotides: TGTGCAAGTCGCTTTAGCGGGATGAATGAGCAGTTCTTC. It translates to CASRFSGMNEQFF.

CDR3 nucleotide sequence: TGTGCCAGCAGTCCAATACAGGGGGCGCGACAGCCCCAGCATTTT. Translation: CASSPIQGARQPQHF. The chain combines TRBV6-5 with TRBJ1-5, with TRBD1 identical over 9 bases. From germline, CDR1 is MNHEY and CDR2 SVGAGI. The CDR3 consists of 15 residues. V trimming: 5 bases; J trimming: 7 bases; junction bases outside the gene matches: 9.

As DNA, the CDR3 is TGTGCCAGCAGCCATCGAGGGCAAGTAGTGTTTTTT. Protein sequence: CASSHRGQVVFF. This chain joins TRBV14 and TRBJ1-4, with D hard to call. This CDR3 has 12 residues. Trimming removed 3 bases at V and 15 bases at J, with 14 bases between. CDR1 and CDR2 (germline): SGHDN, FVKESK.

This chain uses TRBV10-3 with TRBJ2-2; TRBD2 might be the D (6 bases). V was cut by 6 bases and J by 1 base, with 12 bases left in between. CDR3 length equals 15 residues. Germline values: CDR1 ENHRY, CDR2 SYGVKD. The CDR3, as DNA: TGTGCCATCAGCCGCGGACTACAGAACACCGGGGAGCTGTTTTTT. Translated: CAISRGLQNTGELFF.

CDR3 amino acids: CASSLGADTEAFF. As DNA, the CDR3 is TGTGCCAGCAGCTTAGGCGCTGACACTGAAGCTTTCTTT. This sequence joins TRBV11-2 and TRBJ1-1; D gene unclear. CDR3 length: 13 residues. Per the germline V gene, CDR1 is SGHAT and CDR2 is FQNNGV. V shed 1 base and J shed 3 bases, with 6 bases lying between them.